The 13 T cell receptor beta chains below come from one sample, sequenced in a study of human T cells and chemical hapten exposure. TCRdb called the RACE reads again in MiXCR, with one record for every CDR3 protein. The sample consists of some 96,000 distinct CDR3 sequences, about 9.3% of them appearing once. As to time point: patch test 2, 6 weeks after DPC sensitization. Specified treatment: therapeutic diphenylcyclopropenone sensitization with weekly scalp DPC. Sample: whole blood, taken in connection with sensitization to the hapten diphenylcyclopropenone (DPC). All receptors derive from a woman between 35 and 50 years old with alopecia areata. Some clones in this sample may be carry-over from other donors' samples.

The table lists this clonotype with many counts. The chain links TRBV28 to TRBJ2-1, with D maybe TRBD2 (5 bases). This CDR3 comprises 14 residues. Germline V gene data show CDR1 as MDHEN and CDR2 as SYDVKM. The V and J ends lost 3 bases and 6 bases respectively, with 12 bases between them. The CDR3 loop is CASSLLGRGNEQFF. In DNA form, the CDR3 reads TGTGCCAGCAGTTTGTTAGGGAGAGGCAATGAGCAGTTCTTC.

The table lists this clonotype with many counts. This chain joins TRBV29-1 and TRBJ2-6; 9 nucleotides agree with TRBD2. CDR3 size: 18 residues. Germline V CDR1 and CDR2: SQVTM, ANQGSEA. The trim removed 0 bases at V and 0 bases at J, leaving 6 bases unmatched. CDR3 sequence (DNA): TGCAGCGTTGAAGATCCCTCTAGCGGGAACTCTGGGGCCAACGTCCTGACTTTC. Translation: CSVEDPSSGNSGANVLTF.

This clonotype has a count of ten or more. The chain has TRBV2 and TRBJ2-7; possibly TRBD1 for D (5 bases). Trimming shortened V by 5 bases and J by 3 bases, and 14 bases separated the two germline ends. Germline V lookup: CDR1 SNHLY, CDR2 FYNNEI. CDR3 length: 14 amino acids. CDR3 amino acids: CASSNTPQDYEQYF. The CDR3 DNA follows: TGTGCCAGCAGTAACACCCCACAGGACTACGAGCAGTACTTC. Using reference TRBV2 and TRBJ2-7 for the parts outside the CDR3, the full variable domain is EPEVTQTPSHQVTQMGQEVILRCVPISNHLYFYWYRQILGQKVEFLVSFYNNEISEKSEIFDDQFSVERPDGSNFTLKIRSTKLEDSAMYFCASSNTPQDYEQYFGPGTRLTVT.

This chain links TRBV11-3 with TRBJ1-5; D remains unclear. The CDR3 loop spans 12 amino acids. V shed 8 bases and J shed 0 bases, with 5 bases lying between them. CDR1 and CDR2 from the germline V gene are SGHNT and YENEEA. The CDR3 coding sequence is TGTGCCAGCGCTTATAGCAATCAGCCCCAGCATTTT. Residues: CASAYSNQPQHF.

This clonotype came up a few times. This sequence joins TRBV29-1 and TRBJ1-2; D is ambiguous. V lost 3 bases and J lost 0, with 11 bases in between. This CDR3 has 14 residues. Germline V lookup: CDR1 SQVTM, CDR2 ANQGSEA. The DNA for the CDR3 is TGCAGCGTTGATGGGCGGATGCCTAACTATGGCTACACCTTC. Protein: CSVDGRMPNYGYTF.

The chain couples TRBV5-4 to TRBJ2-7; the match to TRBD2 covers 12 bases. V lost 3 bases to trimming and J lost 7 bases; unmatched junction nucleotides: 5. This CDR3 comprises 14 residues. Germline V lookup: CDR1 SGHNT, CDR2 YYREEE (reference sequence). As DNA, the CDR3 is TGTGCCAGCAGCTCTAGCGGGAGGGCTGAGGAGCAGTACTTC. It is translated as CASSSSGRAEEQYF.

The sample holds many counts of this clonotype. The chain uses TRBV25-1 and TRBJ1-1, with no clear D. This CDR3 spans 12 amino acids. V was clipped by 3 bases and J by 7 bases, with 9 bases between them. Germline CDR1 is MGHDK and CDR2 is SYGVNS. DNA of the CDR3: TGTGCCAGCAGTGATATCGCAGGTGAAGCTTTCTTT. It specifies CASSDIAGEAFF.

Ten or more counts support this clonotype. The chain joins TRBV4-2 to TRBJ2-3; maybe TRBD2 (5 bases). The CDR3 covers 16 residues. With 2 bases removed from V and 1 base from J, the gap between germline ends came to 13 bases. CDR1 LGHNA and CDR2 YNFKEQ come from the germline V gene. The CDR3 reads CASSQNGAVGTDTQYF. The CDR3 DNA follows: TGTGCCAGCAGCCAAAATGGAGCGGTAGGCACAGATACGCAGTATTTT.

This sequence joins TRBV7-2 and TRBJ2-5; D call uncertain. CDR1 is SGHTA, CDR2 FQGNSA, per germline. This CDR3 has 14 residues. Between the trimmed V and J ends, which lost 4 bases and 1 base, there was a span of 10 bases. CDR3 sequence: CASSSSGPQETQYF. CDR3 nucleotides: TGTGCCAGCAGCTCCTCGGGTCCCCAAGAGACCCAGTACTTC.

This clonotype came up many times. The CDR3 reads CASSVGLNYGYTF. The CDR3 nucleotides are TGTGCCAGCAGCGTCGGGCTTAACTATGGCTACACCTTC. The chain joins TRBV9 to TRBJ1-2; D is undetermined. CDR1 SGDLS and CDR2 YYNGEE come from the germline V gene. The V gene lost 2 bases and the J gene lost 1 base, with 6 bases spanning the gap. This CDR3 comprises 13 residues.

Ten or more counts support this clonotype. The chain employs TRBV6-2 or TRBV6-3 and TRBJ2-5; 7 bases match TRBD1. The CDR3 covers 13 residues. Trimming removed 8 bases from V and 3 bases from J; junction bases left unmatched: 6. CDR1 and CDR2 (germline): MNHEY, SVGEGT. The CDR3, as DNA: TGTGCCAGCGCCACAGGGGAGAAAGAGACCCAGTACTTC. It translates to CASATGEKETQYF.

The chain couples TRBV7-8 to TRBJ2-7; D not certain. CDR1 and CDR2 from the germline V gene are SGHVS and FQNEAQ. CDR3 length: 14 residues. Between the trimmed V and J ends, which lost 1 base and 2 bases, there was a span of 9 bases. CDR3 coding DNA: TGTGCCAGCAGCTTAGAAATAGGCCCCTACGAGCAGTACTTC. Amino acid sequence: CASSLEIGPYEQYF.

This clonotype was counted at least ten times. The chain links TRBV6-6 to TRBJ2-3, with 13 bases that match TRBD2. The germline V gene has CDR1 MNHNY and CDR2 SVGAGI (reference sequence). Trimming took 0 bases from V and 3 from J; bases not matched to a gene: 6. This CDR3 is 18 amino acids long. The CDR3 reads CASSYSGLAGYFTDTQYF. As DNA, the CDR3 is TGTGCCAGCAGTTACTCGGGACTAGCGGGATATTTTACAGATACGCAGTATTTT.